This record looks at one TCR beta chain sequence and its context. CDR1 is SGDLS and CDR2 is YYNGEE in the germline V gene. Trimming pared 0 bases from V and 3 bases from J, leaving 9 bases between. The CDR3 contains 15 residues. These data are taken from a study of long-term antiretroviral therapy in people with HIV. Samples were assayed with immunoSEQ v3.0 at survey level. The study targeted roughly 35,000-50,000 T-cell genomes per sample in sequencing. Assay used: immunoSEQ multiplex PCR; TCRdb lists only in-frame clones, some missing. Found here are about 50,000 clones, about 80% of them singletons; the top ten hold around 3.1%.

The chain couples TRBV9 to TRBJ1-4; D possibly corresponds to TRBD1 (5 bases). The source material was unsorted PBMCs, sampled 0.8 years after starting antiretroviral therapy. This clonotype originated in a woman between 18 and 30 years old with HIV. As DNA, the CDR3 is TGTGCCAGCAGCGTAGTAGGACACTCTAATGAAAAACTGTTTTTT. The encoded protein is CASSVVGHSNEKLFF.